This TCR beta chain was obtained from a study of cytomegalovirus exposure and HLA in healthy donors. The study, taken as a whole, reports: In a later analysis, V- and J-gene trimming of beta chains associated with a DCLRE1C missense variant, replicated independently. Cytomegalovirus-associated TCR beta chains were listed, numbering 164.

V was shortened by 0 bases and J by 1 base, with 6 bases between the two germline ends. The CDR3 contains 14 residues. Germline CDR1 reads KGHSH; CDR2 reads LQKENI. The PCR contained 60 Vbeta and 13 Jbeta primers. Measured with immunoSEQ multiplex PCR; TCRdb has only the in-frame clones, and not every one. The sample carries under 200,000 clones, roughly 73% recorded once. Remarks on this clone: Its antigen is unidentified.

This rearrangement joins TRBV18 to TRBJ1-1; D unresolved. The sample was PBMCs. This TCR came from a female donor in good health and CMV-seronegative. DNA of the CDR3: TGTGCCAGCTCACCACCCGGGGAGAACACTGAAGCTTTCTTT. As protein: CASSPPGENTEAFF. Supplemented by reference TRBV18 and TRBJ1-1, the full variable domain reads NAGVMQNPRHLVRRRGQEARLRCSPMKGHSHVYWYRQLPEEGLKFMVYLQKENIIDESGMPKERFSAEFPKEGPSILRIQQVVRGDSAAYFCASSPPGENTEAFFGQGTRLTVV.